These T cell receptor beta chains were read from a single sample in a study of beta chain features in type 1 diabetes. Using immunoSEQ multiplex PCR, the repertoire was profiled, and TCRdb retains in-frame clones only, with some absent. The profile shows 20,000 to 25,000 clones, under 75% of them singletons. Sequencing used Tregs from blood. The receptors shown here come from a man aged 18 to 35 with type 1 diabetes. The CDR3 runs from the conserved cysteine through the conserved F or W. Fields, in order: V gene, J gene, clone size, D gene, CDR3 length, CDR3 DNA, CDR3 protein. D genes are given only for firm matches. Some rows have no size entry. The others give once, few or many, or a class for an expanded clone.

>TRBV4-2|TRBJ1-2|.|TRBD1|15
TGTGCCAGCAGCCAGGGCACAGGGGTTAACTATGGCTACACCTTC
CASSQGTGVNYGYTF
>TRBV19|TRBJ1-2|.|.|13
TGTGCCAGTAGTACAAGACAGAACTATGGCTACACCTTC
CASSTRQNYGYTF
>TRBV28|TRBJ2-7|large|TRBD1|12
TGTGCCAGCCGGGACAGGGGCTACGAGCAGTACTTC
CASRDRGYEQYF
>TRBV30|TRBJ1-1|.|.|12
TGTGCCTGGAGTGCCGGGAGCACTGAAGCTTTCTTT
CAWSAGSTEAFF
>TRBV5-3|TRBJ2-1|.|.|15
TGTGCCAGAAGCTTCCGGGACTCAAGTCACAATGAGCAGTTCTTC
CARSFRDSSHNEQFF
>TRBV18|TRBJ2-3|few|TRBD1|15
TGTGCCAGCTCTCCTCGACAGGGGTGGACAGATACGCAGTATTTT
CASSPRQGWTDTQYF
>TRBV18|TRBJ2-5|once|.|13
TGTGCCAGCGCAACCACGCTAGAAGAGACCCAGTACTTC
CASATTLEETQYF
>TRBV2|TRBJ1-5|.|TRBD1|14
TGTGCCAGCAGTGAGGACAGGGGGAATCAGCCCCAGCATTTT
CASSEDRGNQPQHF
>TRBV7-9|TRBJ2-5|.|.|13
TGTGCCAGCAGCCCGCCTCCAGCCCAGGTCCAGTACTTC
CASSPPPAQVQYF
>TRBV7-2|TRBJ2-1|.|.|16
TGTGCCAGCAGCAAGGTGGCGGTTCCGGCCTACAATGAGCAGTTCTTC
CASSKVAVPAYNEQFF
>TRBV5-1|TRBJ2-5|few|.|12
TGCGCCAGCAGCTCGTACCAAGAGACCCAGTACTTC
CASSSYQETQYF
>TRBV10-3|TRBJ1-1|.|.|13
TGTGCCATCAGTGAGTCAGGAGACACTGAAGCTTTCTTT
CAISESGDTEAFF
>TRBV18|TRBJ1-2|.|TRBD1|14
TGTGCCAGCTCGCGTACTCAGGGGGCCGATGGCTACACCTTC
CASSRTQGADGYTF
>TRBV10-3|TRBJ2-5|.|TRBD1|13
TGTGCCATCGGGAGACAGGGTGGCGAGACCCAGTACTTC
CAIGRQGGETQYF
>TRBV6-6|TRBJ2-2|.|.|14
TGTGCCAGCAGTTTGGGGGGGCGTACCGGGGAGCTGTTTTTT
CASSLGGRTGELFF
>TRBV30|TRBJ2-5|.|TRBD2|14
TGTGCCTGGAGTGCCGGACTAGCTAGGGAGACCCAGTACTTC
CAWSAGLARETQYF
>TRBV11-2|TRBJ2-2|.|TRBD2|16
TGTGCCAGCAGCGCCCTAGCGGGGGGGCTTGGCGGGGAGCTGTTTTTT
CASSALAGGLGGELFF
>TRBV5-4|TRBJ2-5|few|.|13
TGTGCCAGCAGCCTCCGTTCTCAAGAGACCCAGTACTTC
CASSLRSQETQYF
>TRBV7-2|TRBJ2-1|.|.|16
TGTGCCAGCAGCTTAGTCGGCGGGACCTCCTACAATGAGCAGTTCTTC
CASSLVGGTSYNEQFF
>TRBV19|TRBJ1-1|.|.|15
TGTGCCAGTAGTATAGTTCTGTATGGGAGCACTGAAGCTTTCTTT
CASSIVLYGSTEAFF
>TRBV7-2|TRBJ2-2|once|.|13
TGTGCCAGCAAGGCTTCGGGATCCGGGGAGCTGTTTTTT
CASKASGSGELFF
>TRBV7-9|TRBJ1-5|.|TRBD1|16
TGTGCCAGCAGCCTAGGGGGGACAGGTCATAATCAGCCCCAGCATTTT
CASSLGGTGHNQPQHF
>TRBV19|TRBJ1-5|.|.|14
TGTGCCAGTAGTATCGGTGGGGGCGATCAGCCCCAGCATTTT
CASSIGGGDQPQHF
>TRBV10-3|TRBJ2-3|.|.|16
TGTGCCACCCTAGACAGTAACAGGCCTATCACAGATACGCAGTATTTT
CATLDSNRPITDTQYF
>TRBV19|TRBJ2-5|.|TRBD2|14
TGTGCCAGCGCTACTAGCGGGGGAAGGGAGACCCAGTACTTC
CASATSGGRETQYF
>TRBV30|TRBJ2-3|.|TRBD2|13
TGTGCCGAATCGGGGGGTTTTACAGATACGCAGTATTTT
CAESGGFTDTQYF
>TRBV28|TRBJ2-7|.|TRBD1|16
TGTGCCAGCAGTTACCTGCCCCTGGGACAGCGACTCGAGCAGTACTTC
CASSYLPLGQRLEQYF
>TRBV6-1|TRBJ2-1|.|TRBD1|14
TGTGCCAGCACCGAGGGGGCGGCTCACAATGAGCAGTTCTTC
CASTEGAAHNEQFF